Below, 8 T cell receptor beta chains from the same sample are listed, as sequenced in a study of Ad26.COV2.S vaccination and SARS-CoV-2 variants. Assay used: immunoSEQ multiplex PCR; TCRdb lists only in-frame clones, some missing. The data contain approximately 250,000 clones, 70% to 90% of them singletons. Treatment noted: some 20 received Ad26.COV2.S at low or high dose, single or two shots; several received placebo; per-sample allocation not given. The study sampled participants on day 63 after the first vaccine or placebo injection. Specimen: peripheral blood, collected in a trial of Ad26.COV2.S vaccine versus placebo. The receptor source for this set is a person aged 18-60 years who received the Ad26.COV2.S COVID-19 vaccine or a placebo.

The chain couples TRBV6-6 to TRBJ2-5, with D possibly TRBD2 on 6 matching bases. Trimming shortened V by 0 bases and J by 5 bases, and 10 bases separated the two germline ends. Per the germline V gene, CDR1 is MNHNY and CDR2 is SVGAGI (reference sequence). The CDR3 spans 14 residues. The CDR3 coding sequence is TGTGCCAGCAGTTACTCGGGGGGTAGCGAGACCCAGTACTTC. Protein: CASSYSGGSETQYF.

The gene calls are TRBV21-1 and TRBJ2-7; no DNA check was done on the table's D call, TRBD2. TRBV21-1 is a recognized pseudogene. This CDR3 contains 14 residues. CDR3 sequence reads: CASSKALRSYEQYV. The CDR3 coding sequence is TGTGCCAGCAGCAAAGCCCTTCGCTCCTACGAGCAGTACGTC.

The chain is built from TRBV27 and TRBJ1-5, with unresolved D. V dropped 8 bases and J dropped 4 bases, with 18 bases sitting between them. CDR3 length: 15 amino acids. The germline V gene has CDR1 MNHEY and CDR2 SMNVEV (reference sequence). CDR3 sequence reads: CASAFSGSFNQPQHF. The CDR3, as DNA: TGTGCCAGCGCATTTTCCGGGTCGTTTAATCAGCCCCAGCATTTT.

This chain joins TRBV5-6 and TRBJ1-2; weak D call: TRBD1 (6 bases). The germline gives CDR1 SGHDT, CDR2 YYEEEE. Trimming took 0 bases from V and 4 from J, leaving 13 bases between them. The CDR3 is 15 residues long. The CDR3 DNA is TGTGCCAGCAGCTTGGTACAGGGAGGTGCCTATGGCTACACCTTC. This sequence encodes CASSLVQGGAYGYTF.

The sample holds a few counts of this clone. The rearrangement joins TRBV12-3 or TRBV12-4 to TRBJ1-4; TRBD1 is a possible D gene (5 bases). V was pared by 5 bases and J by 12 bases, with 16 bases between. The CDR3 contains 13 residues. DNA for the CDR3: TGTGCCAGCAGTGTACGGGGGGAGGGAGAACTGTTTTTT. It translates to CASSVRGEGELFF.

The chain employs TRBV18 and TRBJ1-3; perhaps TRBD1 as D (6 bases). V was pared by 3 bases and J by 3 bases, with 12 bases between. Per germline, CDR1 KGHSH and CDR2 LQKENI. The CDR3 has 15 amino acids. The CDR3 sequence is CASSPSGADGNTIYF. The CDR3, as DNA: TGTGCCAGCTCACCGTCGGGGGCGGATGGAAACACCATATATTTT.

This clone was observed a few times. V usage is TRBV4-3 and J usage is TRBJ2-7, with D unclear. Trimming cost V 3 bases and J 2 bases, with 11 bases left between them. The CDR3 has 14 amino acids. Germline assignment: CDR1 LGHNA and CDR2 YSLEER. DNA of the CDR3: TGCGCCAGCAGCCACCCCCCCTGTACCTACGAGCAGTACGTC. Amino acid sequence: CASSHPPCTYEQYV.

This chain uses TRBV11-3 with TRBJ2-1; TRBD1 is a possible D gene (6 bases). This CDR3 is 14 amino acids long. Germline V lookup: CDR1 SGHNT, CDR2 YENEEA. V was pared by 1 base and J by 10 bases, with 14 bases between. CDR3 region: CASSLGGPAGEQFF. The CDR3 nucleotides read TGTGCCAGCAGCTTAGGGGGGCCCGCGGGCGAGCAGTTCTTC.